This T cell receptor (beta chain) was recorded in a study of cytomegalovirus exposure and HLA in healthy donors. Across the whole study: Ancestry clustering placed roughly four fifths of approximately 370 genotyped donors in the Caucasian-associated cluster. Overall study findings and caveats: In a later analysis, TCR beta V- and J-gene trimming was associated with a missense DCLRE1C variant. CMV serostatus alone was available as immune exposure information.

As regards this clone: Its antigen is still unknown.

Germline trimming cut 0 bases from V and 5 bases from J; bases unmatched to any gene: 6. Per germline, CDR1 SQVTM and CDR2 ANQGSEA. The CDR3 totals 14 residues. Donors showed nominal health when sampled, although they likely had unrecorded immune exposures. The PCR ran on 60 Vbeta and 13 Jbeta primers. Clones were read by immunoSEQ multiplex PCR, and TCRdb kept only the in-frame ones, dropping some. The profile shows fewer than 150,000 clones, just over 15% of them singletons. The TCR sequence derives from a woman between 18 and 29 years old in good health and CMV-seronegative. The rearrangement joins TRBV29-1 to TRBJ2-5; 7 bases line up with TRBD2. Sequencing input: PBMCs. In nucleotides, the CDR3 is TGCAGCGTTGAAGAGGGACTAAAGAGGGAGACCCAGTACTTC. It translates to CSVEEGLKRETQYF.